This is a list of T cell receptor beta chains from one sample in a study of Graves' ophthalmopathy and Graves' hyperthyroidism. TCRdb recomputed calls from the multiplex PCR reads with MiXCR, one row per CDR3 protein. This sample carries 650,000 to 900,000 distinct CDR3 sequences, 35% to 50% of them seen once, and the ten largest clones take 35% to 55%. Sequenced: peripheral blood. These receptors all come from an adult man with Graves' ophthalmopathy. CDR3s include the opening cysteine and the closing phenylalanine or tryptophan. D genes are given only for firm matches. The size entry is marked missing in some rows and otherwise reads once, few, many or a size class.

CDR3aa: CSVDEQGDYGYTF
CDR3nt: TGCAGCGTTGATGAGCAGGGAGACTATGGCTACACCTTC
d_gene: .
v_gene: TRBV29-1
abundance: .
len: 13
j_gene: TRBJ1-2

CDR3aa: CASSLSRGRPSGYTF
CDR3nt: TGTGCCAGCAGCTTAAGCAGGGGGCGACCCTCTGGCTACACCTTC
d_gene: TRBD1
v_gene: TRBV7-9
abundance: many
len: 15
j_gene: TRBJ1-2

CDR3aa: CASSSPEGLAGVREQYF
CDR3nt: TGTGCCAGCAGCTCTCCTGAGGGACTAGCGGGAGTAAGAGAGCAGTACTTC
d_gene: TRBD2
v_gene: TRBV7-9
abundance: few
len: 17
j_gene: TRBJ2-7

CDR3aa: CSARDTREETQYF
CDR3nt: TGCAGTGCTAGAGATACGCGGGAAGAGACCCAGTACTTC
d_gene: .
v_gene: TRBV20-1
abundance: .
len: 13
j_gene: TRBJ2-5

CDR3aa: CATSDPGTGPDQPQHF
CDR3nt: TGTGCCACCAGTGACCCAGGGACAGGGCCCGATCAGCCCCAGCATTTT
d_gene: TRBD1
v_gene: TRBV24-1
abundance: few
len: 16
j_gene: TRBJ1-5

CDR3aa: CSARVNSGRAHEQYF
CDR3nt: TGCAGTGCTAGAGTTAATAGCGGGAGGGCCCATGAGCAGTACTTC
d_gene: TRBD2
v_gene: TRBV20-1
abundance: .
len: 15
j_gene: TRBJ2-7

CDR3aa: CASSQDQGQNTEAFF
CDR3nt: TGTGCCAGCAGCCAAGATCAGGGACAGAACACTGAAGCTTTCTTT
d_gene: .
v_gene: TRBV15
abundance: few
len: 15
j_gene: TRBJ1-1

CDR3aa: CASSLIPAGATGELFF
CDR3nt: TGTGCCAGCAGCTTAATCCCAGCGGGGGCCACCGGGGAGCTGTTTTTT
d_gene: TRBD2
v_gene: TRBV7-9
abundance: once
len: 16
j_gene: TRBJ2-2

CDR3aa: CASSRTGGGEQYF
CDR3nt: TGTGCCAGCAGTCGGACAGGGGGCGGCGAGCAGTACTTC
d_gene: TRBD1
v_gene: TRBV2
abundance: once
len: 13
j_gene: TRBJ2-7

CDR3aa: CASSGTGQGEWGRPQHF
CDR3nt: TGTGCCAGCAGTGGAACGGGACAGGGGGAGTGGGGACGGCCCCAGCATTTT
d_gene: TRBD1
v_gene: TRBV12-3/TRBV12-4
abundance: few
len: 17
j_gene: TRBJ1-5

CDR3aa: CASSRGTSGTPSGANVLTF
CDR3nt: TGTGCCAGCAGTAGGGGGACTAGCGGGACGCCGTCTGGGGCCAACGTCCTGACTTTC
d_gene: TRBD2
v_gene: TRBV2
abundance: .
len: 19
j_gene: TRBJ2-6

CDR3aa: CSARTGGDIHEQYF
CDR3nt: TGCAGTGCTAGGACAGGGGGCGATATCCACGAGCAGTACTTC
d_gene: TRBD1
v_gene: TRBV20-1
abundance: .
len: 14
j_gene: TRBJ2-7

CDR3aa: CASSMDGYGAGELFF
CDR3nt: TGTGCCAGTAGTATGGACGGATATGGGGCCGGGGAGCTGTTTTTT
d_gene: .
v_gene: TRBV19
abundance: few
len: 15
j_gene: TRBJ2-2

CDR3aa: CASSLGGLRGYTF
CDR3nt: TGTGCCAGCAGCTTAGGCGGGTTGCGCGGCTACACCTTC
d_gene: .
v_gene: TRBV7-6
abundance: many
len: 13
j_gene: TRBJ1-2

CDR3aa: CSVEVQGYGYTF
CDR3nt: TGCAGCGTTGAAGTACAGGGGTATGGCTACACCTTC
d_gene: TRBD1
v_gene: TRBV29-1
abundance: many
len: 12
j_gene: TRBJ1-2

CDR3aa: CSVGQGRSSPLHF
CDR3nt: TGCAGCGTTGGACAGGGTCGAAGTTCACCCCTCCACTTT
d_gene: TRBD1
v_gene: TRBV29-1
abundance: many
len: 13
j_gene: TRBJ1-6

CDR3aa: CASSQQGFGETQYF
CDR3nt: TGTGCCAGCAGCCAACAGGGGTTTGGGGAGACCCAGTACTTC
d_gene: TRBD1
v_gene: TRBV7-9
abundance: .
len: 14
j_gene: TRBJ2-5

CDR3aa: CASRGNGELFF
CDR3nt: TGTGCCAGCAGGGGGAACGGGGAGCTGTTTTTT
d_gene: .
v_gene: TRBV2
abundance: many
len: 11
j_gene: TRBJ2-2

CDR3aa: CASSAGRHEKLFF
CDR3nt: TGTGCCAGCAGTGCAGGGAGGCATGAAAAACTGTTTTTT
d_gene: .
v_gene: TRBV25-1
abundance: .
len: 13
j_gene: TRBJ1-4

CDR3aa: CASSPFGGGSYEQYF
CDR3nt: TGTGCCAGCAGCCCCTTCGGCGGGGGTTCCTACGAGCAGTACTTC
d_gene: TRBD2
v_gene: TRBV7-9
abundance: many
len: 15
j_gene: TRBJ2-7

CDR3aa: CASTIRGVPGAPQPQHF
CDR3nt: TGTGCCAGTACTATCCGAGGGGTGCCGGGGGCCCCTCAGCCCCAGCATTTT
d_gene: .
v_gene: TRBV19
abundance: .
len: 17
j_gene: TRBJ1-5

CDR3aa: CASSLGQESYNSPLHF
CDR3nt: TGTGCCAGCAGCCTGGGACAGGAGAGCTATAATTCACCCCTCCACTTT
d_gene: TRBD1
v_gene: TRBV7-9
abundance: .
len: 16
j_gene: TRBJ1-6

CDR3aa: CASSSNEVGQLTEAFF
CDR3nt: TGTGCCAGCAGCTCGAATGAGGTAGGACAACTCACTGAAGCTTTCTTT
d_gene: .
v_gene: TRBV7-9
abundance: .
len: 16
j_gene: TRBJ1-1

CDR3aa: CASSPLEGPAAGYTF
CDR3nt: TGTGCCAGCAGCCCTCTGGAGGGACCCGCGGCTGGCTACACCTTC
d_gene: .
v_gene: TRBV7-8
abundance: .
len: 15
j_gene: TRBJ1-2

CDR3aa: CSVSLGQLNEKLFF
CDR3nt: TGCAGCGTTTCCCTGGGACAGCTTAATGAAAAACTGTTTTTT
d_gene: TRBD1
v_gene: TRBV29-1
abundance: many
len: 14
j_gene: TRBJ1-4

CDR3aa: CAISDTGGTGNQPQHF
CDR3nt: TGTGCCATCAGTGATACAGGGGGCACGGGCAATCAGCCCCAGCATTTT
d_gene: TRBD1
v_gene: TRBV24-1
abundance: .
len: 16
j_gene: TRBJ1-5

CDR3aa: CSAEGDRQETQYF
CDR3nt: TGCAGTGCCGAGGGGGACAGACAAGAGACCCAGTACTTC
d_gene: TRBD1
v_gene: TRBV20-1
abundance: few
len: 13
j_gene: TRBJ2-5

CDR3aa: CASSLDNQETQYF
CDR3nt: TGTGCCAGCAGCCTCGACAACCAAGAGACCCAGTACTTC
d_gene: .
v_gene: TRBV5-5
abundance: many
len: 13
j_gene: TRBJ2-5

CDR3aa: CSAGMGTEAFF
CDR3nt: TGCAGCGCCGGGATGGGGACTGAAGCTTTCTTT
d_gene: .
v_gene: TRBV29-1
abundance: .
len: 11
j_gene: TRBJ1-1

CDR3aa: CASSPAGRGNEQYF
CDR3nt: TGCGCCAGCAGCCCGGCCGGCAGGGGGAACGAGCAGTACTTC
d_gene: TRBD1
v_gene: TRBV4-1
abundance: .
len: 14
j_gene: TRBJ2-7

CDR3aa: CASKPSGRHTEAFF
CDR3nt: TGTGCCAGCAAGCCCTCTGGACGGCACACTGAAGCTTTCTTT
d_gene: .
v_gene: TRBV7-9
abundance: .
len: 14
j_gene: TRBJ1-1

CDR3aa: CASSQLTSGINQETQYF
CDR3nt: TGCGCCAGCAGCCAACTGACTAGCGGGATAAACCAAGAGACCCAGTACTTC
d_gene: .
v_gene: TRBV26
abundance: .
len: 17
j_gene: TRBJ2-5

CDR3aa: CASSGSGTSPSEQYF
CDR3nt: TGTGCCAGCAGCGGATCCGGGACTAGCCCCTCGGAGCAGTACTTC
d_gene: TRBD2
v_gene: TRBV11-2
abundance: few
len: 15
j_gene: TRBJ2-7